What follows describes a single T cell receptor (beta chain). As originally analysed: It was from reference gene primer amplification that nucleated cell counts were estimated. This table comes from immunoSEQ multiplex PCR, and its TCRdb copy is limited to in-frame clones, with some not included. V and J calls plus clone size are reproduced from that table; the DNA served to infer D and trimming. Here the sample spans tens of thousands of clones, roughly 88% being singletons. The germline V and J ends were trimmed by 5 bases and 7 bases, with 12 bases remaining between them. This CDR3 comprises 14 residues. Germline-derived CDR1 and CDR2 are SGHVS and FQNEAQ. These data belong to a study of blood T cell repertoires in COVID-19. Study at large: The origin of the acute and convalescent COVID-19 samples was the United States, Italy and Spain. The cDNA or gDNA used as material had been derived from T cells, B-cell-depleted T cells, or PBMCs.

The receptor was isolated from a man aged 45-60 years with active COVID-19. The J gene is TRBJ1-6, the V gene TRBV7-8, with D perhaps TRBD1 (6 bases). What was sequenced was peripheral blood. The CDR3 sequence is CASSPQGRNSPLHF. CDR3 coding DNA: TGTGCCAGCAGCCCCCAGGGGAGAAATTCACCCCTCCACTTT.